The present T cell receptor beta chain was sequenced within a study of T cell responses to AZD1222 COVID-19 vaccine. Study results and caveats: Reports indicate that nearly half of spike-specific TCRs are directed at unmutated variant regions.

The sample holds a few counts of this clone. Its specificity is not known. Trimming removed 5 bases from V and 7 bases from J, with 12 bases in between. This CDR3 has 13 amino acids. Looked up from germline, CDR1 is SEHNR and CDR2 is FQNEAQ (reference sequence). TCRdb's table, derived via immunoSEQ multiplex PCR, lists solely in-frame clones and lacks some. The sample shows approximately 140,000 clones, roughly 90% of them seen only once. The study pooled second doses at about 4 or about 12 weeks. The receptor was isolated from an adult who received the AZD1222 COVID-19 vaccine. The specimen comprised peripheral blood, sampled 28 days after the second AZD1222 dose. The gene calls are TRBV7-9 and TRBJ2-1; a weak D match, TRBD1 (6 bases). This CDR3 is CASSPRQENEQFF. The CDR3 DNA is TGTGCCAGCAGCCCCCGACAGGAGAATGAGCAGTTCTTC.